This T cell receptor beta chain comes out of a study of blood T cell repertoires in COVID-19. Trimming removed 5 bases from V and 3 bases from J, with 13 bases in between. This CDR3 is built from 14 residues. Per germline, CDR1 SGHAT and CDR2 FQNNGV. TCRdb's table, derived via immunoSEQ multiplex PCR, lists solely in-frame clones and lacks some. Altogether around 250,000 clones are present, about 89% being singletons, with the ten largest covering 0.94%. This clone was counted once. Material for sequencing was peripheral blood. V and J are TRBV11-2 and TRBJ1-1; D remains unclear. The TCR originated in a woman aged 40 to 55 who had recovered from COVID-19. This CDR3 is CASSQRARHTEAFF. The DNA of the CDR3 is TGTGCCAGCAGCCAGCGGGCCAGGCACACTGAAGCTTTCTTT.